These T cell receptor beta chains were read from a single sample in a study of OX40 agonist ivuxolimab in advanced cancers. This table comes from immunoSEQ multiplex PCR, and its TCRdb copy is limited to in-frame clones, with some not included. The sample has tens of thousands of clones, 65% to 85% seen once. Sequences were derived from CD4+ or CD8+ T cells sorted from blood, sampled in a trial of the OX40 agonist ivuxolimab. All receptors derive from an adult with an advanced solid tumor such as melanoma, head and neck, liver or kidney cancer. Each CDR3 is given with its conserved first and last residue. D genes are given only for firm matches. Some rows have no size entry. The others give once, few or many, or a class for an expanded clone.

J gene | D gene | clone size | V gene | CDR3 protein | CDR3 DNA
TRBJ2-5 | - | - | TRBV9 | CASSVWATNGETQYF | TGTGCCAGCAGCGTATGGGCCACCAATGGGGAGACCCAGTACTTC
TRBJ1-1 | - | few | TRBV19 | CASFTRDINTEAFF | TGTGCCTCCTTTACTCGGGACATTAACACTGAAGCTTTCTTT
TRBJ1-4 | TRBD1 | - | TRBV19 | CARPTYLKTGGLSPFGEKLFF | TGTGCCAGGCCAACCTACCTAAAGACAGGGGGTCTTTCTCCGTTCGGTGAAAAACTGTTTTTT
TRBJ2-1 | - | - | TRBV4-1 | CASSQVRRGAGQFF | TGCGCCAGCAGCCAAGTAAGACGGGGGGCGGGGCAGTTCTTC
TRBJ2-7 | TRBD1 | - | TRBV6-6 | CASRDRGPTEQYF | TGTGCCAGCAGGGACAGGGGTCCTACGGAGCAGTACTTC
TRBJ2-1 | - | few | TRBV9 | CASSGPGPMDEQFF | TGTGCCAGCAGCGGGCCCGGGCCGATGGATGAGCAGTTCTTC
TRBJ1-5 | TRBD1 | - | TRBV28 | CASSRGRGRRGSNQPQHF | TGTGCCAGCAGTAGGGGCAGGGGGCGCAGAGGTAGCAATCAGCCCCAGCATTTT
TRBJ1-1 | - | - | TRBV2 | CASSDRLGSTEAFF | TGTGCCAGCAGTGACCGCCTCGGTAGCACTGAAGCTTTCTTT
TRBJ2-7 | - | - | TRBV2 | CASGLGVRGEQYF | TGTGCCAGCGGACTGGGCGTAAGAGGCGAGCAGTACTTC
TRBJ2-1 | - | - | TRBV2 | CASSEEGSSYNEQFF | TGTGCCAGCAGTGAAGAGGGGAGCTCCTACAATGAGCAGTTCTTC
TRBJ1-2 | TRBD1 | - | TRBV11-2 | CASSLVGTEGGYTF | TGTGCCAGCAGCTTAGTTGGGACAGAGGGGGGCTACACCTTC
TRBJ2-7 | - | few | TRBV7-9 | CASSLSHSYEQYF | TGTGCCAGCAGCTTGAGCCACTCCTACGAGCAGTACTTC
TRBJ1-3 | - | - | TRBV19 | CATSVGAGNTIYF | TGTGCCACTTCGGTGGGGGCAGGAAACACCATATATTTT
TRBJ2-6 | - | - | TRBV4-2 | CASSSEGSNGANVLTF | TGTGCCAGCAGCTCGGAGGGGTCGAACGGGGCCAACGTCCTGACTTTC
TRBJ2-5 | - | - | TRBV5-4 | CASSSLQVEGETQYF | TGTGCCAGCAGCTCTCTGCAGGTCGAGGGGGAGACCCAGTACTTC
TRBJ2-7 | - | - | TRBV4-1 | CASSQDALSTTLSYEQYF | TGCGCCAGCAGCCAAGATGCCCTTTCAACTACCCTCTCCTACGAGCAGTACTTC
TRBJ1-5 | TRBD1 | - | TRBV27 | CASSLWAPGQGNSNQPQHF | TGTGCCAGCAGTTTATGGGCTCCGGGACAGGGCAATAGCAATCAGCCCCAGCATTTT
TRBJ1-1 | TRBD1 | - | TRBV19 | CASRTGGMNTEAFF | TGTGCCAGTAGGACAGGGGGCATGAACACTGAAGCTTTCTTT
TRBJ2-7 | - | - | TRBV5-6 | CASNKLGRSSYEQYF | TGTGCCAGCAACAAACTCGGTAGGAGCTCCTACGAGCAGTACTTC
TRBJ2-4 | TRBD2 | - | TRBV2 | CASTATSGGVLAKNIQYF | TGTGCCAGCACCGCAACTAGCGGGGGGGTATTAGCCAAAAACATTCAGTACTTC
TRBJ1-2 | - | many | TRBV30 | CAWSLLAGNGYTF | TGTGCCTGGAGCCTTCTAGCGGGGAATGGCTACACCTTC
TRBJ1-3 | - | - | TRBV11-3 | CASSRKGGNTIYF | TGTGCCAGCAGCCGCAAGGGGGGAAACACCATATATTTT
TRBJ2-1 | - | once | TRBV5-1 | CASSELAGAIYNEQFF | TGCGCCAGCAGCGAGCTGGCGGGGGCTATCTACAATGAGCAGTTCTTC
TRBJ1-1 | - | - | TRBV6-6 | CASSHPSGYTPTEAFF | TGTGCCAGCAGCCACCCCTCAGGGTATACCCCCACTGAAGCTTTCTTT
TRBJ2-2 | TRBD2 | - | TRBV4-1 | CASSQIGLAGGRNTGELFF | TGCGCCAGCAGCCAAATAGGGCTAGCGGGGGGCAGGAACACCGGGGAGCTGTTTTTT
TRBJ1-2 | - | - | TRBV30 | CAWSPVAAGYTF | TGTGCCTGGAGTCCTGTAGCCGCGGGCTACACCTTC
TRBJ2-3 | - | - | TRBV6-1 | CASSEVADFADTQYF | TGTGCCAGCAGTGAAGTGGCGGACTTCGCAGATACGCAGTATTTT
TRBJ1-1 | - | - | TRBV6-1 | CASSESINREAFF | TGTGCCAGCAGTGAATCAATAAACAGGGAAGCTTTCTTT
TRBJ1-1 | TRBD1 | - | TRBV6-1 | CASSEERDSRTEAFF | TGTGCCAGCAGTGAAGAACGGGACAGCCGCACTGAAGCTTTCTTT
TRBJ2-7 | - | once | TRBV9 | CASSVEANSYEQYF | TGTGCCAGCAGCGTAGAGGCGAACTCCTACGAGCAGTACTTC
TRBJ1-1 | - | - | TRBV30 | CAWSRFGGPDVEAFF | TGTGCCTGGAGTAGGTTCGGGGGGCCGGACGTGGAAGCTTTCTTT
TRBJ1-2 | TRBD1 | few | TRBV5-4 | CASSLTGTANYGYTF | TGTGCCAGCAGCTTGACAGGGACAGCTAACTATGGCTACACCTTC
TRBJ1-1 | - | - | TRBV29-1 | CSVESGEGAFF | TGCAGCGTTGAAAGCGGGGAAGGTGCTTTCTTT
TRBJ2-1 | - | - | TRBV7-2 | CASSWGALNEQFF | TGTGCCAGCAGCTGGGGGGCCCTCAATGAGCAGTTCTTC
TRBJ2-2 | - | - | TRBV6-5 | CASSYQWTGELFF | TGTGCCAGCAGTTACCAGTGGACCGGGGAGCTGTTTTTT
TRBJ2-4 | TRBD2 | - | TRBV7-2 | CASSAGGLAEAKNIQYF | TGTGCCAGCAGCGCCGGAGGACTAGCGGAAGCCAAAAACATTCAGTACTTC
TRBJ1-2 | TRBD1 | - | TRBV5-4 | CASSLGQGNYGYTF | TGTGCCAGCAGCTTGGGACAGGGGAACTATGGCTACACCTTC
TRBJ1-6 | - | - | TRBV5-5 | CASSLGAGDPIPPLHF | TGTGCCAGCAGCTTGGGGGCCGGGGATCCCATTCCACCCCTCCACTTT
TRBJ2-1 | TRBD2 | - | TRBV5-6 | CASSFQWTSGGRQFF | TGTGCCAGCAGCTTTCAGTGGACTAGCGGGGGAAGGCAGTTCTTC
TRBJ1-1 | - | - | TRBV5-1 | CASSYSQGYTEAFF | TGCGCCAGCAGCTACAGTCAGGGATACACTGAAGCTTTCTTT
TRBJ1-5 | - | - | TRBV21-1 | CASSNRGVRNQPQHF | TGTGCCAGCAGCAATAGAGGGGTTAGGAATCAGCCCCAGCATTTT
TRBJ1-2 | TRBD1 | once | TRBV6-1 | CASKQGANYGYTF | TGTGCCTCAAAGCAGGGGGCTAACTATGGCTACACCTTC